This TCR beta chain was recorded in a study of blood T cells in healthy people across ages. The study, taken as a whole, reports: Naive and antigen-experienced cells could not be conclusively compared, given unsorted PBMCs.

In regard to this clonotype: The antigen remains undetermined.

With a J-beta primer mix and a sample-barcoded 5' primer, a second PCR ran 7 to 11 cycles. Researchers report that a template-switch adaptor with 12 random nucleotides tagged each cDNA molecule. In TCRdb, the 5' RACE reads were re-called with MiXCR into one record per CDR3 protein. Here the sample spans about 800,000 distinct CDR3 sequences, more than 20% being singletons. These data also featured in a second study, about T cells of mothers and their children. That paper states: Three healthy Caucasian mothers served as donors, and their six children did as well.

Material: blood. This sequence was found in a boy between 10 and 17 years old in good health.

The CDR3 is CASSYTGQGGETQYF. In DNA form, the CDR3 reads TGTGCCAGCAGCTATACGGGACAGGGGGGAGAGACCCAGTACTTC. V usage is TRBV5-5 and J usage is TRBJ2-5; 11 bases are a match to TRBD1. This CDR3 comprises 15 residues. The V gene end was trimmed by 3 bases and the J gene end by 4 bases; junction bases not matched to a gene: 5. Germline-derived CDR1 and CDR2 are SGHKS and YYEKEE (reference sequence).